This T cell receptor (beta chain) is from a study of blood T cell repertoires in COVID-19. This clone has more than one count but fewer than ten. Here immunoSEQ multiplex PCR was the method, and the copy in TCRdb shows in-frame clones only, minus some. The data contain tens of thousands of clones, just under 80% of them singletons. Trimming cost V 8 bases and J 7 bases, with 11 bases left between them. CDR1 and CDR2 from the germline V gene are MDHEN and SYDVKM. The CDR3 sequence is 11 residues long. V usage is TRBV28 and J usage is TRBJ1-1, with D uncertain. The sample comprised peripheral blood. This TCR derives from a woman aged 60-75 years with acute or convalescent COVID-19. CDR3 residues: CASRERFEAFF. DNA for the CDR3: TGTGCCAGCCGGGAACGGTTTGAAGCTTTCTTT. Full variable domain (remainder filled in from reference TRBV28 and TRBJ1-1): DVKVTQSSRYLVKRTGEKVFLECVQDMDHENMFWYRQDPGLGLRLIYFSYDVKMKEKGDIPEGYSVSREKKERFSLILESASTNQTSMYLCASRERFEAFFGQGTRLTVV.